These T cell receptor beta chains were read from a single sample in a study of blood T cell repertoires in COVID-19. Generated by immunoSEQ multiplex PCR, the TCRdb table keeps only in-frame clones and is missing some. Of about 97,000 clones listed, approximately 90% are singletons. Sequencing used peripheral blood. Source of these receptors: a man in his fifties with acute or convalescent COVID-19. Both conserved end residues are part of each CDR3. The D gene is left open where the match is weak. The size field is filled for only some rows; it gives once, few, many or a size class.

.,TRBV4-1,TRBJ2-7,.,TGCGCCAGCAGCCAACCATACTCTAGAGGGCAGTACTTC,CASSQPYSRGQYF
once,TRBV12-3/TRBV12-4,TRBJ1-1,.,TGTGCCAGCAGTTTTAAACAGGGCGCTGAAGCTTTCTTT,CASSFKQGAEAFF
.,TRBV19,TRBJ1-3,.,TGTGCCAGTAGTGACAGGAACAAAAACACCATATATTTT,CASSDRNKNTIYF
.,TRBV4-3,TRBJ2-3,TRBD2,TGCGCCAGCAGCCAAGGGGTAGCGGGGGGCACAGATACGCAGTATTTT,CASSQGVAGGTDTQYF
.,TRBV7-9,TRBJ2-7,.,TGTGCCAGCAGCTCGATCCCGGGACTTTCCTTATCCTACGAGCAGTACTTC,CASSSIPGLSLSYEQYF
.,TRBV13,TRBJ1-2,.,TGTGCCAGCAGCCCAAGGACAGACTTAAACTATGGCTACACCTTC,CASSPRTDLNYGYTF
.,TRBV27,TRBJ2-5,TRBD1,TGTGCCAGCAGTTTAAGCTACAGGGGAGAGACCCAGTACTTC,CASSLSYRGETQYF
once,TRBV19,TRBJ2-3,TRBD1,TGTGCCAGTAGTAAGAACCCCGGGACAGGGGTTTCAGATACGCAGTATTTT,CASSKNPGTGVSDTQYF
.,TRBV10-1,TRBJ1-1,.,TGCGCCAGCAGTGAATCAATGAACACTGAAGCTTTCTTT,CASSESMNTEAFF
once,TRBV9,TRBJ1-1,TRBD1,TGTGCCAGCAGCGTAGGAGGGGGCCTATCGGAGAACACTGAAGCTTTCTTT,CASSVGGGLSENTEAFF
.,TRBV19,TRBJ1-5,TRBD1,TGTGCCAGTAGCACCAACCCGGGACAGGGGGCTTCACATAGCAATCAGCCCCAGCATTTT,CASSTNPGQGASHSNQPQHF
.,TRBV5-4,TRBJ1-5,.,TGTGCCAGCAGCTTGCAGGGCACCAATCAGCCCCAGCATTTT,CASSLQGTNQPQHF
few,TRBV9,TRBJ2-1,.,TGTGCCAGCAGCGAGACCCAGGGTATAGATGAGCAGTTCTTC,CASSETQGIDEQFF
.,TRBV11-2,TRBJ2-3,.,TGTGCCAGCAGCCCCGGACTGCTACATCCAGATACGCAGTATTTT,CASSPGLLHPDTQYF
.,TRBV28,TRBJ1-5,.,TGTGCCAGCTTTAAGTCCGGGAGGCAGCCCCAGCATTTT,CASFKSGRQPQHF
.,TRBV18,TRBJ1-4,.,TGTGCCAGCTCACCCGGCAGGGAGGTCAAAAAACTGTTTTTT,CASSPGREVKKLFF
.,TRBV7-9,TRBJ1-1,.,TGTGCCAGCAGCTTAAACAGGAGAGGCGTCACTGAAGCTTTCTTT,CASSLNRRGVTEAFF
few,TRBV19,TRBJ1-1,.,TGTGCCAGTAGTATGGCCCTCAGACTCACGAACACTGAAGCTTTCTTT,CASSMALRLTNTEAFF
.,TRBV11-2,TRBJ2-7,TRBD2,TGTGCCAGCAGCTTAGCGGGACTAAACCTCTACGAGCAGTACTTC,CASSLAGLNLYEQYF
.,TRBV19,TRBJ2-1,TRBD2,TGTGCCAGTAGAGTTAGCGGGGGTCGCAATGAGCAGTTCTTC,CASRVSGGRNEQFF
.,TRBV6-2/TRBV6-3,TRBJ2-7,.,TGTGCCAGCAGTTACATGGGACTGAAGACCTACGAGCAGTACTTC,CASSYMGLKTYEQYF
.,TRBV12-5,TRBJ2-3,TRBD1,TGTGCTAGTGCCTCCGGACAGGGCAGCACAGATACGCAGTATTTT,CASASGQGSTDTQYF
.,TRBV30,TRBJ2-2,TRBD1,TGTGCCTGGAGTGCCGGGACAGGGGCCAACACCGGGGAGCTGTTTTTT,CAWSAGTGANTGELFF
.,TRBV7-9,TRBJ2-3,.,TGTGCCAGCAGCCCGAGCGTGACTAGCACAGATACGCAGTATTTT,CASSPSVTSTDTQYF
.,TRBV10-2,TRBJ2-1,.,TGCGCCAGCAGTGCTGGACTCCGCTACGATGAGCAGTTCTTC,CASSAGLRYDEQFF
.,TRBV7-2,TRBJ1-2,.,TGTGCCAGCAGCCTAGACAGGTTTGACTATGGCTACACCTTC,CASSLDRFDYGYTF
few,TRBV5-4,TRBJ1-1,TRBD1,TGTGCCAGCAGCCTAGACAGGGACCCTGAAGCTTTCTTT,CASSLDRDPEAFF